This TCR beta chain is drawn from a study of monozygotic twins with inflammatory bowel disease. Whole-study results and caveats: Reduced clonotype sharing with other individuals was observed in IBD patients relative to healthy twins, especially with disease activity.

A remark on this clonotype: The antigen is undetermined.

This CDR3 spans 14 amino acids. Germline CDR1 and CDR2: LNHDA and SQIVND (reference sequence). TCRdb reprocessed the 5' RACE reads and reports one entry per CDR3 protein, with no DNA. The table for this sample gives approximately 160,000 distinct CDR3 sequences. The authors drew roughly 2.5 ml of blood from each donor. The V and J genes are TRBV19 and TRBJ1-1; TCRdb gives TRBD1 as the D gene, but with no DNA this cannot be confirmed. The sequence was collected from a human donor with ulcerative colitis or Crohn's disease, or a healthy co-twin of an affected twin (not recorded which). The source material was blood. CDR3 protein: CATARDMVYAEAFF. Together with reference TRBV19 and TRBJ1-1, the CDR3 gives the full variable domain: DGGITQSPKYLFRKEGQNVTLSCEQNLNHDAMYWYRQDPGQGLRLIYYSQIVNDFQKGDIAEGYSVSREKKESFPLTVTSAQKNPTAFYLCATARDMVYAEAFFGQGTRLTVV.